Listed here is a single T cell receptor beta chain. This specimen belongs to a study of blood T cell repertoires in COVID-19. The overall study: The samples span acute and convalescent COVID-19 from the United States, Italy and Spain.

V dropped 1 base and J dropped 1; count of bases not matched to a gene: 11. CDR1 is SEHNR, CDR2 FQNEAQ, per germline (reference sequence). The CDR3 totals 18 residues. The data were produced by immunoSEQ multiplex PCR, yet TCRdb's version contains in-frame clones alone and is incomplete. The table shows 300,000 or so clones, with approximately 88% occurring only once. This clonotype was obtained from a young woman who had recovered from COVID-19. Material for sequencing was peripheral blood. The chain recombines TRBV7-9 with TRBJ1-2; 8 positions match TRBD1. The CDR3 sequence: CASSLEGGQAVLNYGYTF. The CDR3 nucleotides are TGTGCCAGCAGCTTAGAAGGGGGACAGGCCGTCCTTAACTATGGCTACACCTTC.